The next 5 T cell receptor beta chains were all read from a single sample in a study of blood T cell repertoires in COVID-19. This table comes from immunoSEQ multiplex PCR, and its TCRdb copy is limited to in-frame clones, with some not included. This table holds around 250,000 clones, 75% to 90% found once. The source material was PBMCs or T cells enriched from blood (not recorded which). Receptors were obtained from a woman aged 25 to 39 with acute COVID-19.

The CDR3 DNA reads as TGTGCCACCAGCAGAGGCCAGGGCGGAGGCTACACCTTC. As protein: CATSRGQGGGYTF. The V call is TRBV15, the J call TRBJ1-2; D possibly corresponds to TRBD1 (5 bases). CDR3 length equals 13 residues. Trimming shortened V by 1 base and J by 8 bases, and 11 bases separated the two germline ends. CDR1 and CDR2 from the germline V gene are LNHNV and YYDKDF (reference sequence).

The chain links TRBV6-5 to TRBJ1-6, with TRBD1 as a possible D gene (6 bases). Trimming stripped 6 bases from V and 5 bases from J, with 8 bases between. Germline CDR1 MNHEY, CDR2 SVGAGI. CDR3 length equals 13 residues. The CDR3 nucleotides are TGTGCCAGCAGAGGACAGCATAATTCACCCCTCCACTTT. Its protein is CASRGQHNSPLHF.

This clone was detected only once. This sequence joins TRBV28 and TRBJ1-1; 8 positions match TRBD1. The CDR3 covers 16 residues. Germline V lookup: CDR1 MDHEN, CDR2 SYDVKM. V was clipped by 4 bases and J by 0 bases; unmatched bases: 7. The CDR3 spells CASSSSQGAMNTEAFF. The CDR3 nucleotides read TGTGCCAGCAGTTCCTCCCAGGGGGCAATGAACACTGAAGCTTTCTTT.

This clone was seen a single time. The chain combines TRBV6-2 or TRBV6-3 with TRBJ1-1; a possible D gene is TRBD1 (5 bases). V was shortened by 0 bases and J by 6 bases, with 17 bases between the two germline ends. The CDR3 extends over 16 amino acids. Germline values: CDR1 MNHEY, CDR2 SVGEGT. The CDR3 reads CASSYSPDTLSAEAFF. CDR3 bases: TGTGCCAGCAGTTACTCGCCGGACACCCTATCGGCTGAAGCTTTCTTT.

The CDR3 nucleotides are TGTGCCAGCAGTTTACACAGGGAATGGGGGCCCCAGCATTTT. Translation gives CASSLHREWGPQHF. The chain recombines TRBV28 with TRBJ1-5, with a weak D call TRBD1 (6 bases). This CDR3 is built from 14 residues. The germline V gene has CDR1 MDHEN and CDR2 SYDVKM. V was trimmed by 2 bases and J by 9 bases, leaving 14 bases between them.